This T cell receptor beta chain was found in a study of blood T cell repertoires in COVID-19. Study background: Material from acute and convalescent COVID-19 was sourced from the United States, Italy and Spain.

The CDR3 runs to 14 residues. Looked up from germline, CDR1 is MNHEY and CDR2 is SVGAGI. The junction had 6 bases not matched to a gene; V was cut back by 5 bases and J by 4 bases. Original processing notes: Using reference gene primer amplification, nucleated cell counts were estimated. Clones were sequenced by immunoSEQ multiplex PCR, and TCRdb holds only the in-frame ones, with some missing. The V and J calls and clone size are taken from that table; D and trimming were inferred from the DNA. The table shows around 42,000 clones, with about four fifths occurring only once. The clonotype was recovered from a man older than 75 with active or convalescent COVID-19. The chain joins TRBV6-5 to TRBJ1-1, with 8 bases lining up with TRBD1. Sequencing used peripheral blood. The CDR3 here is CASSTWTGPTEAFF. As DNA, the CDR3 is TGTGCCAGCAGTACATGGACAGGGCCCACTGAAGCTTTCTTT.